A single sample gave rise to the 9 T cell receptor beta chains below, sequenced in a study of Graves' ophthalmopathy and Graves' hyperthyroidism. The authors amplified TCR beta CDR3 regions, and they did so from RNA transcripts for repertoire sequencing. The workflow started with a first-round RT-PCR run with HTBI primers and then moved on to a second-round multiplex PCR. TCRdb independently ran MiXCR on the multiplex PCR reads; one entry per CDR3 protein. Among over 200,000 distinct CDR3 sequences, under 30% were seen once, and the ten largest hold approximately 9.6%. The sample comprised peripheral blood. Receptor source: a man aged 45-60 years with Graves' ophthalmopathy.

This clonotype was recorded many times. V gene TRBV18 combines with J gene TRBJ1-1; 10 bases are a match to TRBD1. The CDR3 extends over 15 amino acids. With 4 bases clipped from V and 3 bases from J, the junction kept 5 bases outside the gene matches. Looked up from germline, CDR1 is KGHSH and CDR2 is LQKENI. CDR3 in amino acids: CASSRMTGGHTEAFF. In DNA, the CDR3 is TGTGCCAGCTCACGTATGACAGGGGGCCACACTGAAGCTTTCTTT.

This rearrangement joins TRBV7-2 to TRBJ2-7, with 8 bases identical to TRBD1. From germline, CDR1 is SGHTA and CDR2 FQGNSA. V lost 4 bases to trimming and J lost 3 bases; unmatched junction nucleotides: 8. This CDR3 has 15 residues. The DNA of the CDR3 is TGTGCCAGCAGCTATTCCGGGACAGGCCTCTACGAGCAGTACTTC. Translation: CASSYSGTGLYEQYF. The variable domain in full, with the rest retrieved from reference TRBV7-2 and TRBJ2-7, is GAGVSQSPSNKVTEKGKDVELRCDPISGHTALYWYRQSLGQGLEFLIYFQGNSAPDKSGLPSDRFSAERTGGSVSTLTIQRTQQEDSAVYLCASSYSGTGLYEQYFGPGTRLTVT.

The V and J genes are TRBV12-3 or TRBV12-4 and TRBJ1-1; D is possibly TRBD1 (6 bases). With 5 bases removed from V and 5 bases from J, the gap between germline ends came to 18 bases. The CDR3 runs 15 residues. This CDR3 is CASSPSGGRVTEAFF. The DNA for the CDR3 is TGTGCCAGCAGTCCTAGCGGGGGCAGGGTTACTGAAGCTTTCTTT.

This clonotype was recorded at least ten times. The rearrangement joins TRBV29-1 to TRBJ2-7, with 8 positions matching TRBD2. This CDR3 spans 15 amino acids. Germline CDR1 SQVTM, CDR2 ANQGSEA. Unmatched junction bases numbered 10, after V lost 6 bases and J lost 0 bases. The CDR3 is CSVRLSGRSSYEQYF. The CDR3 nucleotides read TGCAGCGTGCGGTTGAGCGGGAGAAGCTCCTACGAGCAGTACTTC.

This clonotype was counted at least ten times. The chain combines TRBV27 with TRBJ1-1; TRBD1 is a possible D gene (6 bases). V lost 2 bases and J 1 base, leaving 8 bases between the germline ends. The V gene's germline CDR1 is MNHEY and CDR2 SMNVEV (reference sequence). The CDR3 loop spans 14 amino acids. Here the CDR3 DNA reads TGTGCCAGCAGTTTAGGGGGGCCGAACACTGAAGCTTTCTTT. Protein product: CASSLGGPNTEAFF.

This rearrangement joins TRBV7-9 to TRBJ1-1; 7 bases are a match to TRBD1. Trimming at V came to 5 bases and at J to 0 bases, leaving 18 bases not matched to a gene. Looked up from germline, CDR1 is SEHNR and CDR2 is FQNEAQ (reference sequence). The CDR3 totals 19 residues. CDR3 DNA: TGTGCCAGCAGCACGATAATACAGGGGTCTGGGTCGATGAACACTGAAGCTTTCTTT. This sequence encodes CASSTIIQGSGSMNTEAFF. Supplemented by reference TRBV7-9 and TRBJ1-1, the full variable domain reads DTGVSQNPRHKITKRGQNVTFRCDPISEHNRLYWYRQTLGQGPEFLTYFQNEAQLEKSRLLSDRFSAERPKGSFSTLEIQRTEQGDSAMYLCASSTIIQGSGSMNTEAFFGQGTRLTVV.

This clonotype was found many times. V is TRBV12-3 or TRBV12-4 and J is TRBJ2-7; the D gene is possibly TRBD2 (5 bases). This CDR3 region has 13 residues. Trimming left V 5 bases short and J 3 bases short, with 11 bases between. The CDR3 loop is CASSEGPDYEQYF. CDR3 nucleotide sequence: TGTGCCAGCAGTGAGGGCCCTGACTACGAGCAGTACTTC.

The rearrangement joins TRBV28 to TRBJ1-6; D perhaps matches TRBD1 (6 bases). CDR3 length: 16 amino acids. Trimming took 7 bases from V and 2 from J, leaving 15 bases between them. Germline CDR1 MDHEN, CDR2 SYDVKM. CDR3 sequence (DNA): TGTGCCAGCATCGAGGGGGGAGACCCCTATAATTCACCCCTCCACTTT. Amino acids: CASIEGGDPYNSPLHF.

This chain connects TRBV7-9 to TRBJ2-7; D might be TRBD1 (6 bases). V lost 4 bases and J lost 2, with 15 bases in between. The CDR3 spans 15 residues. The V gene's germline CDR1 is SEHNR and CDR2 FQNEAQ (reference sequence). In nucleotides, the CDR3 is TGTGCCAGCAGCTCTCCTAAGCAGGGGCCCTACGAGCAGTACTTC. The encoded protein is CASSSPKQGPYEQYF.